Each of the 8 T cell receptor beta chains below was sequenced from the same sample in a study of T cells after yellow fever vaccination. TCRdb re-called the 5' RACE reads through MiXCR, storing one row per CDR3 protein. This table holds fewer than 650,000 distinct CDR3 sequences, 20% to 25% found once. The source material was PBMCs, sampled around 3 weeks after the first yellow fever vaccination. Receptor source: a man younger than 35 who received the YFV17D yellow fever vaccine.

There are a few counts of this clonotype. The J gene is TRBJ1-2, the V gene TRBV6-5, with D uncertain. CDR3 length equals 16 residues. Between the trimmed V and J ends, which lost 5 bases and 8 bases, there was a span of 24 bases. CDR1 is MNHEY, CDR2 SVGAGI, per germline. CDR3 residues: CASSNSMREEGYGYTF. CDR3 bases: TGTGCCAGCAGTAACAGCATGAGGGAGGAAGGTTACGGCTACACCTTC.

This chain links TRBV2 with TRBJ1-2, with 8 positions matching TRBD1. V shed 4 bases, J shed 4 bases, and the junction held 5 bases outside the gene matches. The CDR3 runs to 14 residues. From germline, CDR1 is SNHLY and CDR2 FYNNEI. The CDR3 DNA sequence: TGTGCCAGCAGTGGGACAGGGTTCGGCTATGGCTACACCTTC. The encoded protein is CASSGTGFGYGYTF.

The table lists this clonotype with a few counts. The CDR3 DNA is TGTGCCAGCTCACCACGAAGAGGGGGAACGATGATGGACGCTTTCTTT. Translating gives CASSPRRGGTMMDAFF. The genes are TRBV18 and TRBJ1-1; D is possibly TRBD1 (6 bases). V lost 1 base to trimming and J lost 11 bases, with 23 bases between them. The CDR3 has 16 residues. Germline lookup yields CDR1 KGHSH and CDR2 LQKENI.

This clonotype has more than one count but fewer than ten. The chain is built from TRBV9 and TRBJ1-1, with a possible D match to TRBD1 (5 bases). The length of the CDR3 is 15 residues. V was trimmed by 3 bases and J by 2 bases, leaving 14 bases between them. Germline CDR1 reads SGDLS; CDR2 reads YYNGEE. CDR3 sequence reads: CASSELGLFNTEAFF. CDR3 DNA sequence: TGTGCCAGCAGCGAACTGGGGCTTTTCAACACTGAAGCTTTCTTT.

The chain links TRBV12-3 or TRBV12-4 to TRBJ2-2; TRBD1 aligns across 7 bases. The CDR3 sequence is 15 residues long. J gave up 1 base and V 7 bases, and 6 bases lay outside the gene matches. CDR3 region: CASNRQGVNTGELFF. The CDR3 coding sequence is TGTGCCAGCAACAGACAGGGAGTGAACACCGGGGAGCTGTTTTTT.

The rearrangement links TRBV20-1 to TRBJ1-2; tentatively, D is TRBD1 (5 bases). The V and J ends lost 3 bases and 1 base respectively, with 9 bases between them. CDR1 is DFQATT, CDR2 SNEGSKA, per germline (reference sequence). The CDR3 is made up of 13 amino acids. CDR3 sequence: CSARVQDNYGYTF. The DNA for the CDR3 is TGCAGTGCTAGGGTACAGGATAACTATGGCTACACCTTC.

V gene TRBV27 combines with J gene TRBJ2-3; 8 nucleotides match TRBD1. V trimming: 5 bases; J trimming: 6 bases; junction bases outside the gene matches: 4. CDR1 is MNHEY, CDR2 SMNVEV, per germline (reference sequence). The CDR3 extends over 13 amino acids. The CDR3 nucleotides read TGTGCCAGCAGTACAGGGGGTTTCGATACGCAGTATTTT. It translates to CASSTGGFDTQYF.

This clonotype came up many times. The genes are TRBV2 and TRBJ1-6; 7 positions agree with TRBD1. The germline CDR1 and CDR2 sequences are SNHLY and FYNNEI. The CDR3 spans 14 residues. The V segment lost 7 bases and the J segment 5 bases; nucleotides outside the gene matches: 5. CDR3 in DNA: TGTGCCAGCAAGGCAGGGGGGAATAATTCACCCCTCCACTTT. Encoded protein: CASKAGGNNSPLHF. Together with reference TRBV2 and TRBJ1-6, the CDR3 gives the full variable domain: EPEVTQTPSHQVTQMGQEVILRCVPISNHLYFYWYRQILGQKVEFLVSFYNNEISEKSEIFDDQFSVERPDGSNFTLKIRSTKLEDSAMYFCASKAGGNNSPLHFGNGTRLTVT.